Listed here is a single TCR beta chain. These data belong to a study of blood T cell repertoires in COVID-19. About the research overall: Samples of COVID-19 (acute and convalescent) were obtained from the United States, Italy and Spain.

The junction had 11 bases not matched to a gene; V was cut back by 6 bases and J by 0 bases. The CDR3 contains 16 residues. CDR1 is LGHDT and CDR2 is YNNKEL in the germline V gene (reference sequence). This table comes from immunoSEQ multiplex PCR, and its TCRdb copy is limited to in-frame clones, with some not included. The sample gives 180,000 or so clones, over 80% of which show up once; 1.6% is in the top ten. The rearrangement links TRBV3-1 (or the pseudogene TRBV3-2) to TRBJ2-7; 7 positions agree with TRBD1. Specimen: peripheral blood. This TCR was sampled from a woman in her forties or fifties with acute or convalescent COVID-19. In DNA form, the CDR3 reads TGTGCCAGCAGTCAATTAAGTCCAGGGGGCTCCTACGAGCAGTACTTC. Encoded protein: CASSQLSPGGSYEQYF.